The rows below give T cell receptor beta chains drawn from one sample of a study of blood T cell repertoires in COVID-19. Some clones are missing from TCRdb's copy, which holds only in-frame ones; the method was immunoSEQ multiplex PCR. The data hold hundreds of thousands of clones, with about 88% observed a single time. The sample taken for sequencing was PBMCs or T cells enriched from blood (not recorded which). The receptors were sampled from a woman aged 60-75 years who had recovered from COVID-19. Both conserved end residues are part of each CDR3. Fields, in order: clone size, J gene, D gene, CDR3 length, V gene, CDR3 DNA, CDR3 protein. A D gene is named only where the DNA matches it firmly. Rows may omit the clone size; those that give it use once, few, many or a size class.

>.|TRBJ2-2|.|15|TRBV6-5
TGTGCCAGCAATCAGCTCCCCCTAGGAACCGGGGAGCTGTTTTTT
CASNQLPLGTGELFF
>.|TRBJ1-3|.|12|TRBV27
TGTGCCAGCAGCGGACTGCGAGGCACCATATATTTT
CASSGLRGTIYF
>few|TRBJ2-2|.|15|TRBV27
TGTGCCAGCAGTTGGCAGACAGGGAACACCGGGGAGCTGTTTTTT
CASSWQTGNTGELFF
>.|TRBJ1-6|.|12|TRBV30
TGTGCCTGGAGTTCCCCGAATTCACCCCTCCACTTT
CAWSSPNSPLHF
>.|TRBJ2-3|TRBD2|15|TRBV5-1
TGCGCCAGCAGCGAGGGACTAGTTGGCACAGATACGCAGTATTTT
CASSEGLVGTDTQYF
>once|TRBJ1-1|.|14|TRBV29-1
TGCAGCGTTGAAGGGGCACAGGGGAACACTGAAGCTTTCTTT
CSVEGAQGNTEAFF
>.|TRBJ1-5|TRBD1|13|TRBV29-1
TGCAGCGTCAGACAGGGAAGCAATCAGCCCCAGCATTTT
CSVRQGSNQPQHF
>.|TRBJ2-2|.|16|TRBV5-5
TGTGCCAGCAGCTTGGCTGGCAGGGAGGAAATCGGGGAGCTGTTTTTT
CASSLAGREEIGELFF
>.|TRBJ2-5|TRBD2|15|TRBV5-1
TGCGCCAGTAAAACGCTGGGGAGGGGCCAAGAGACCCAGTACTTC
CASKTLGRGQETQYF
>.|TRBJ2-1|TRBD2|13|TRBV19
TGTGCCAGTAGTCTAAAGACTAGCTGGGGGCAGTTCTTC
CASSLKTSWGQFF
>.|TRBJ2-7|TRBD1|13|TRBV10-1
TGCGCCAGCAGTCGGGACAGGATCTACGAGCAGTACTTC
CASSRDRIYEQYF
>.|TRBJ2-7|TRBD1|13|TRBV6-5
TGTGCCAGCAGTTACGCAGGGGGCTACGAGCAGTACTTC
CASSYAGGYEQYF
>.|TRBJ1-6|.|17|TRBV2
TGTGCCAGCAGGGGCCTGCCAGGGCTCTCCTATAATTCACCCCTCCACTTT
CASRGLPGLSYNSPLHF
>.|TRBJ1-4|.|18|TRBV9
TGTGCCAGCAGCGGGGACATGCTCAAGGGGAGTTCGGTTCGAAAATTGTTTTTT
CASSGDMLKGSSVRKLFF
>.|TRBJ2-2|.|15|TRBV5-1
TGCGCCAGCAGCTTGGTGCAGTTGGACACCGGGGAGCTGTTTTTT
CASSLVQLDTGELFF
>.|TRBJ2-1|.|15|TRBV3-1/TRBV3-2
TGTGCCAGCAGCCAAGGCAGGGAAAGCTACAATGAGCAGTTCTTC
CASSQGRESYNEQFF
>.|TRBJ1-5|.|15|TRBV4-1
TGCGCCAGCAGCCTATGGGAGGGAGGCAATCAGCCCCAGCATTTT
CASSLWEGGNQPQHF
>once|TRBJ2-7|TRBD1|14|TRBV11-3
TGTGCCAGCAGCTCGACAGGGAGCTCCTACGAGCAGTACTTC
CASSSTGSSYEQYF
>.|TRBJ2-2|.|14|TRBV6-5
TGTGCCAGCAGTAAACAGGGATTACCCGGGGAGCTGTTTTTT
CASSKQGLPGELFF
>.|TRBJ2-3|TRBD2|15|TRBV18
TGTGCCAGCTCACCCCGGGTAGCGGGGACAGATACGCAGTATTTT
CASSPRVAGTDTQYF
>once|TRBJ2-5|TRBD2|18|TRBV9
TGTGCCAGCAGCCCCCGTAGTAGCGGGGGGGCTCTGAAAGAGACCCAGTACTTC
CASSPRSSGGALKETQYF
>once|TRBJ2-3|TRBD1|13|TRBV7-2
TGTGCCACCCGGACAGGGGTTTCAGATACGCAGTATTTT
CATRTGVSDTQYF
>.|TRBJ2-5|TRBD2|14|TRBV9
TGTGCCAGCAGCACCTTAGCGGGGGCAGAGACCCAGTACTTC
CASSTLAGAETQYF
>.|TRBJ1-2|.|15|TRBV28
TGTGCCAGCGGGGGGGGCGGAGTGTTTAACTATGGCTACACCTTC
CASGGGGVFNYGYTF
>.|TRBJ2-3|TRBD1|16|TRBV7-6
TGTGCCAGCAGCCAGGAGCCGGGACAGGGCACAGATACGCAGTATTTT
CASSQEPGQGTDTQYF
>many|TRBJ1-5|TRBD1|20|TRBV6-4
TGTGCCAGCAGTGACATCGGCCTCCGGGACAGGACTTATAGCAATCAGCCCCAGCATTTT
CASSDIGLRDRTYSNQPQHF
>.|TRBJ1-6|TRBD1|15|TRBV7-8
TGTGCCAGCAGGGCGACAGGGGACCGTAATTCACCCCTCCACTTT
CASRATGDRNSPLHF
>.|TRBJ1-1|.|11|TRBV2
TGTGCCGGAAAAGGCGGCACTGAAGCTTTCTTT
CAGKGGTEAFF
>.|TRBJ2-7|.|12|TRBV6-2/TRBV6-3
TGTGCCAGCAGTCACAACTCCTACGAGCAGTACTTC
CASSHNSYEQYF
>.|TRBJ1-2|.|13|TRBV10-3
TGTGCCACCTTTCCCGGGTCCAGCGGTGGCTACACCTTC
CATFPGSSGGYTF
>.|TRBJ1-2|.|14|TRBV6-1
TGTGCCAGCAGTGAAGTAAACAGGAGCTATGGCTACACCTTC
CASSEVNRSYGYTF
>.|TRBJ1-1|TRBD1|15|TRBV5-4
TGTGCCAGCAGCTCAATCTCCAGGGGGGTAAGTGAAGCTTTCTTT
CASSSISRGVSEAFF
>.|TRBJ2-3|.|12|TRBV29-1
TGCAGCGTTGGTAGAGGGACAGATACGCAGTATTTT
CSVGRGTDTQYF
>.|TRBJ1-2|TRBD1|16|TRBV24-1
TGTGCCACCAGTGATTCTTCGACAGGGGGCATCTATGGCTACACCTTC
CATSDSSTGGIYGYTF
>.|TRBJ1-6|TRBD1|15|TRBV7-8
TGTGCCAGCAGCTTAGCGGGACAGTATAATTCACCCCTCCACTTT
CASSLAGQYNSPLHF
>few|TRBJ1-5|TRBD1|16|TRBV7-8
TGTGCCAGCAGCCCGGACAGGGGGTATAGCAATCAGCCCCAGCATTTT
CASSPDRGYSNQPQHF
>.|TRBJ2-3|.|15|TRBV18
TGTGCCAGCTCACCGAGGACAGTTAACACAGATACGCAGTATTTT
CASSPRTVNTDTQYF
>.|TRBJ2-4|TRBD1|17|TRBV4-1
TGCGCCAGCAGCCAGGCCCCCGGACAGGTAGCCAAAAACATTCAGTACTTC
CASSQAPGQVAKNIQYF
>.|TRBJ2-1|TRBD1|15|TRBV10-3
TGTGCCATCAGAGGACAGGGGCGAAGGGACAATGAGCAGTTCTTC
CAIRGQGRRDNEQFF
>.|TRBJ1-5|.|14|TRBV6-1
TGTGCCAGCAGTGATCGGGGGATGCATCAGCCCCAGCATTTT
CASSDRGMHQPQHF
>.|TRBJ2-1|TRBD1|16|TRBV5-4
TGTGCCAGCAGCGTGGGGACAGGTGGTTCGCACAATGAGCAGTTCTTC
CASSVGTGGSHNEQFF